Presented here are 14 T cell receptor beta chains from one specimen sequenced in a study of blood T cell repertoires in COVID-19. The assay was immunoSEQ multiplex PCR, and TCRdb's table has in-frame clones only and misses some. In the table there are roughly 170,000 clones, around 74% of which are singletons. Sequenced material: peripheral blood. The receptors were gathered from a woman over 75 with acute or convalescent COVID-19.

The chain has TRBV18 and TRBJ1-1, with D perhaps matching TRBD1 (6 bases). CDR1 KGHSH and CDR2 LQKENI come from the germline V gene. The CDR3 length is 13 residues. Trimming removed 2 bases from V and 7 bases from J, with 11 bases in between. The CDR3 region is CASSPTAGDEAFF. CDR3 in DNA: TGTGCCAGCTCACCAACCGCAGGGGATGAAGCTTTCTTT.

This chain joins TRBV2 and TRBJ2-7; D gene ambiguous. Trimming took off 7 bases at V and 0 bases at J, with 4 bases between the two ends. Germline CDR1 SNHLY, CDR2 FYNNEI. CDR3 size: 11 residues. CDR3 nucleotide sequence: TGTGCCAGCATCTACTCCTACGAGCAGTACTTC. This codes for CASIYSYEQYF.

The chain links TRBV4-3 to TRBJ2-1; 11 bases align to TRBD2. Germline CDR1 is LGHNA and CDR2 is YSLEER. This CDR3 has 20 amino acids. J lost 4 bases, V lost 1 base, and 15 bases had no gene match. CDR3 nucleotides: TGCGCCAGCAGCCAAGGATTTACTAGCGGGAGCGAAGTATGGTACAATGAGCAGTTCTTC. It translates to CASSQGFTSGSEVWYNEQFF.

The chain uses TRBV2 and TRBJ1-1; weak D call: TRBD1 (5 bases). Germline assignment: CDR1 SNHLY and CDR2 FYNNEI. This CDR3 is 15 amino acids long. Trimming shortened V by 5 bases and J by 1 base, and 14 bases separated the two germline ends. As DNA, the CDR3 is TGTGCCAGCAGTCCCCTTGGGGGGTCGAACACTGAAGCTTTCTTT. Translating it yields CASSPLGGSNTEAFF. The whole variable domain, remainder taken from reference TRBV2 and TRBJ1-1, is EPEVTQTPSHQVTQMGQEVILRCVPISNHLYFYWYRQILGQKVEFLVSFYNNEISEKSEIFDDQFSVERPDGSNFTLKIRSTKLEDSAMYFCASSPLGGSNTEAFFGQGTRLTVV.

A single count supports this clone. V usage is TRBV5-6 and J usage is TRBJ2-2; D unclear. CDR1 SGHDT and CDR2 YYEEEE come from the germline V gene. V lost 1 base and J 5 bases, leaving 15 bases between the germline ends. This CDR3 is built from 16 residues. CDR3 loop: CASSLNPDPRTGELFF. For the CDR3, the DNA is TGTGCCAGCAGCTTGAATCCGGATCCGCGGACCGGGGAGCTGTTTTTT.

The V call is TRBV7-2, the J call TRBJ2-7; D might be TRBD1 (7 bases). The V end was cut by 3 bases, the J end by 2 bases, with 14 bases between. The CDR3 spans 15 residues. Germline loops: CDR1 SGHTA, CDR2 FQGNSA. This CDR3 is CASSFQEGAAYEQYF. Here the CDR3 DNA reads TGTGCCAGCAGCTTCCAGGAGGGGGCGGCCTACGAGCAGTACTTC.

The chain recombines TRBV7-2 with TRBJ2-1; 11 bases fit TRBD2. CDR3 length: 16 amino acids. Per the germline V gene, CDR1 is SGHTA and CDR2 is FQGNSA. The ends lost 2 bases at V and 8 bases at J; junction bases unmatched: 8. The CDR3: CASSLRLAGSIDEQFF. CDR3 nucleotides: TGTGCCAGCAGCTTAAGACTAGCGGGATCCATCGATGAGCAGTTCTTC.

The chain employs TRBV10-1 and TRBJ2-3, with 7 bases identical to TRBD2. Germline V CDR1 and CDR2: WNHNN, SYGVQD (reference sequence). This CDR3 is 16 amino acids long. V was clipped by 4 bases and J by 1 base; unmatched bases: 8. CDR3: CASSGTVGGGTDTQYF. The CDR3 DNA reads as TGCGCCAGCAGTGGTACGGTGGGAGGGGGCACAGATACGCAGTATTTT.

This clone appeared a single time. V gene TRBV15 combines with J gene TRBJ2-1, with 12 bases lining up with TRBD2. V was clipped by 0 bases and J by 6 bases; unmatched bases: 9. The CDR3 length is 18 residues. Germline-derived CDR1 and CDR2 are LNHNV and YYDKDF (reference sequence). In DNA, the CDR3 is TGTGCCACCAGCAGAGATCTGACTAGCGGGAGTGTGGGCAATGAGCAGTTCTTC. This sequence encodes CATSRDLTSGSVGNEQFF.

The chain uses TRBV7-2 and TRBJ2-5; TRBD2 matches 8 bases. This CDR3 spans 16 amino acids. The germline CDR1 and CDR2 sequences are SGHTA and FQGNSA. Written as DNA, the CDR3 is TGTGCTGTAAGCTTAGGGGTAGCGGGATCCCAAGAGACCCAGTACTTC. Its protein is CAVSLGVAGSQETQYF. Together with reference TRBV7-2 and TRBJ2-5, the CDR3 gives the full variable domain: GAGVSQSPSNKVTEKGKDVELRCDPISGHTALYWYRQSLGQGLEFLIYFQGNSAPDKSGLPSDRFSAERTGGSVSTLTIQRTQQEDSAVYLCAVSLGVAGSQETQYFGPGTRLLVL.

CDR3 amino acids: CASSQDRAAGETQYF. For the CDR3, the DNA is TGTGCCAGCAGCCAAGATAGGGCGGCGGGGGAGACCCAGTACTTC. J is TRBJ2-5 and V is TRBV3-1 (or the pseudogene TRBV3-2); possible D gene TRBD2, 6 bases. The CDR3 consists of 15 residues. Trimming cost V 0 bases and J 5 bases, with 13 bases left between them. The germline V gene has CDR1 LGHDT and CDR2 YNNKEL (reference sequence).

This chain connects TRBV5-5 to TRBJ2-7; no clear D. V lost 0 bases, J lost 3 bases, and 10 bases lay in between. The CDR3 consists of 14 residues. The germline CDR1 and CDR2 sequences are SGHKS and YYEKEE (reference sequence). CDR3 DNA sequence: TGTGCCAGCAGCTTGGACAGAATACTCTACGAGCAGTACTTC. It specifies CASSLDRILYEQYF.

This clone came up a few times. The rearrangement uses TRBV19 and TRBJ1-1; TRBD1 aligns across 9 bases. CDR3 length equals 14 residues. V lost 9 bases to trimming and J lost 0 bases; unmatched junction nucleotides: 5. Germline V gene sequence: CDR1 LNHDA, CDR2 SQIVND (reference sequence). The CDR3 reads CAREQGALNTEAFF. CDR3 sequence (DNA): TGTGCCAGGGAACAGGGGGCTTTGAACACTGAAGCTTTCTTT.

The rearrangement uses TRBV3-1 (or the pseudogene TRBV3-2) and TRBJ2-7; TRBD1 matches at 7 bases. J was trimmed by 3 bases and V by 5 bases; bases with no gene match: 13. Germline V gives CDR1 LGHDT, CDR2 YNNKEL (reference sequence). This CDR3 spans 16 amino acids. CDR3 nucleotide sequence: TGTGCCAGCAGCAGCATTTACAGGGGCCCTAACTACGAGCAGTACTTC. It is translated as CASSSIYRGPNYEQYF.